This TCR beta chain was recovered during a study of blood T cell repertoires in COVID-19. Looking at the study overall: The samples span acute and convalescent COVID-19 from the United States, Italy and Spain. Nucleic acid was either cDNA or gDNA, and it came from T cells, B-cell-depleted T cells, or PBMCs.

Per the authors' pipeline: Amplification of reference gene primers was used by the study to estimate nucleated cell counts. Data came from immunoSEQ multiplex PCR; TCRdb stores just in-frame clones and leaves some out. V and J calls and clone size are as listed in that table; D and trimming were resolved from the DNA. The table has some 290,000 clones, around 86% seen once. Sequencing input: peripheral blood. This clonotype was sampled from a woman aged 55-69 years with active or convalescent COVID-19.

The CDR3 spells CASSPPATGSQPQHF. CDR3 nucleotide sequence: TGTGCCAGCTCACCTCCGGCGACAGGGAGTCAGCCCCAGCATTTT. This chain links TRBV18 with TRBJ1-5, with 7 bases matching TRBD1. This CDR3 is 15 amino acids long. Germline CDR1 is KGHSH and CDR2 is LQKENI. V lost 3 bases, J lost 6 bases, and 8 bases stayed unmatched.